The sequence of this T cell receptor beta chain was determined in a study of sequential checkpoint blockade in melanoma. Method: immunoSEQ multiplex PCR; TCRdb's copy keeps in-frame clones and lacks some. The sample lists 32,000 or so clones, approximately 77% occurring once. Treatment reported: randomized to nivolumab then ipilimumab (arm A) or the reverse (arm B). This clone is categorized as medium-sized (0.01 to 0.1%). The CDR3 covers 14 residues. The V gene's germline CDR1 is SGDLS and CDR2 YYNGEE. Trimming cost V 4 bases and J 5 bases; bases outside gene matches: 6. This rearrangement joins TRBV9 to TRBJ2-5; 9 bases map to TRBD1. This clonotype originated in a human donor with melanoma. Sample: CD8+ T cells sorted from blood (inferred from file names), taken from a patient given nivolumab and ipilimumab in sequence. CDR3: CASSPGTGMETQYF. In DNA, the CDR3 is TGTGCCAGCAGCCCGGGGACAGGGATGGAGACCCAGTACTTC. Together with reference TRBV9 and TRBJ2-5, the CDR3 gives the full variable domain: DSGVTQTPKHLITATGQRVTLRCSPRSGDLSVYWYQQSLDQGLQFLIQYYNGEERAKGNILERFSAQQFPDLHSELNLSSLELGDSALYFCASSPGTGMETQYFGPGTRLLVL.